These 30 T cell receptor beta chains share one sample of origin, sequenced in a study of regulatory T cells in long-lasting Graves disease. Construction of TCR beta libraries relied on iRepertoire HTBI primers and on Arm-PCR targeting CDR3 regions. Each CDR3 protein gets one entry after TCRdb re-called the multiplex PCR reads with MiXCR. The table records about 540,000 distinct CDR3 sequences, roughly 12% of them present only once. Time point defined: newly diagnosed GD, antithyroid drugs for less than 3 months. PBMC-extracted RNA yielded the TCR library. These same records also appear under a second study, on T cells in Graves' hyperthyroidism and ophthalmopathy.

The sequencing here drew on peripheral blood mononuclear cells (PBMCs), taken at new diagnosis, from a patient treated with antithyroid drugs. These receptor sequences come from a man aged 25-40 years with Graves disease.

The V and J genes are TRBV6-1 and TRBJ2-2, with a tentative D call TRBD2 (6 bases). CDR3 length: 14 amino acids. The germline V and J ends were trimmed by 5 bases and 5 bases, with 12 bases remaining between them. Per germline, CDR1 MNHNS and CDR2 SASEGT. CDR3 nucleotide sequence: TGTGCCAGCAGTCCCGACAGCGGGACCGGGGAGCTGTTTTTT. Translation gives CASSPDSGTGELFF.

This CDR3 is CASSPRRDHGYTF. CDR3 DNA: TGTGCCAGCTCACCCCGGAGGGACCATGGCTACACCTTC. This sequence joins TRBV18 and TRBJ1-2; the D gene is possibly TRBD1 (5 bases). Germline V gives CDR1 KGHSH, CDR2 LQKENI. There are 13 residues in the CDR3. Between the trimmed V and J ends, which lost 3 bases and 6 bases, there was a span of 11 bases.

This clonotype was seen more than once but under ten times. The rearrangement joins TRBV20-1 to TRBJ1-6; no definite D call. Germline V lookup: CDR1 DFQATT, CDR2 SNEGSKA (reference sequence). The CDR3 is made up of 12 amino acids. Trimming cost V 3 bases and J 4 bases, with 4 bases left between them. This CDR3 reads CSASSYNSPLHF. CDR3 DNA sequence: TGCAGTGCTAGCAGTTATAATTCACCCCTCCACTTT.

This clonotype was seen repeatedly, ten times or more. V and J are TRBV3-1 and TRBJ2-5; the D gene is possibly TRBD2 (6 bases). The CDR3 totals 16 residues. Germline V CDR1 and CDR2: LGHDT, YNNKEL (reference sequence). Trimming pared 3 bases from V and 4 bases from J, leaving 18 bases between. Here the CDR3 DNA reads TGTGCCAGCAGCCAGGACCCGCGCGGGACGGGAGAGACCCAGTACTTC. Protein product: CASSQDPRGTGETQYF.

This clonotype was observed at least ten times. The rearrangement links TRBV2 to TRBJ2-2; D is undetermined. CDR1 is SNHLY and CDR2 is FYNNEI in the germline V gene. V lost 8 bases and J 4 bases, leaving 14 bases between the germline ends. The CDR3 is 14 amino acids. CDR3 loop: CASEQIKGTGELFF. In DNA, the CDR3 is TGTGCCAGCGAACAAATCAAGGGCACCGGGGAGCTGTTTTTT. Using reference TRBV2 and TRBJ2-2 for the parts outside the CDR3, the full variable domain is EPEVTQTPSHQVTQMGQEVILRCVPISNHLYFYWYRQILGQKVEFLVSFYNNEISEKSEIFDDQFSVERPDGSNFTLKIRSTKLEDSAMYFCASEQIKGTGELFFGEGSRLTVL.

The chain employs TRBV20-1 and TRBJ2-7; 8 bases match TRBD2. Trimming cost V 3 bases and J 5 bases; bases outside gene matches: 9. This CDR3 spans 14 amino acids. Per germline, CDR1 DFQATT and CDR2 SNEGSKA (reference sequence). The CDR3 protein is CSASSSGRRDEQYF. CDR3 bases: TGCAGTGCTAGCTCCAGCGGGAGAAGGGACGAGCAGTACTTC.

This clonotype was found many times. V and J are TRBV12-3 or TRBV12-4 and TRBJ2-3, with 8 nucleotides matching TRBD2. V trimming: 6 bases; J trimming: 4 bases; junction bases outside the gene matches: 9. This CDR3 comprises 15 residues. The chain's CDR3 is CASSLRTGGADTQYF. The CDR3 region has the DNA TGTGCCAGCAGCTTACGGACGGGAGGGGCAGATACGCAGTATTTT.

This chain uses TRBV7-2 with TRBJ2-3; TRBD1 might be the D (8 bases). The CDR3 consists of 15 residues. Germline lookup yields CDR1 SGHTA and CDR2 FQGNSA. V lost 7 bases and J 2 bases, leaving 16 bases between the germline ends. CDR3 in amino acids: CASTNRGGPTDTQYF. DNA of the CDR3: TGTGCCAGCACCAACAGGGGGGGACCCACAGATACGCAGTATTTT.

In this sample, this clonotype turned up a few times. This chain links TRBV6-4 with TRBJ2-3; D unresolved. Germline V gene data show CDR1 as MRHNA and CDR2 as SNTAGT. The CDR3 has 13 amino acids. V lost 0 bases to trimming and J lost 10 bases, with 11 bases between them. DNA for the CDR3: TGTGCCAGCAGTGACTCCAGCACTTACGCGCAGTATTTT. It specifies CASSDSSTYAQYF.

This clonotype was counted many times. The chain employs TRBV18 and TRBJ2-7, with 7 bases aligning to TRBD2. V trimming: 3 bases; J trimming: 4 bases; junction bases outside the gene matches: 9. Germline loops: CDR1 KGHSH, CDR2 LQKENI. The CDR3 contains 15 residues. CDR3 in DNA: TGTGCCAGCTCACCGGCGTCTAGCGGAGTTTACGAGCAGTACTTC. This encodes CASSPASSGVYEQYF. Full variable domain (remainder filled in from reference TRBV18 and TRBJ2-7): NAGVMQNPRHLVRRRGQEARLRCSPMKGHSHVYWYRQLPEEGLKFMVYLQKENIIDESGMPKERFSAEFPKEGPSILRIQQVVRGDSAAYFCASSPASSGVYEQYFGPGTRLTVT.

This clonotype was observed a few times. The chain employs TRBV11-2 and TRBJ2-1; 9 bases are a match to TRBD2. The CDR3 loop spans 16 amino acids. CDR1 and CDR2 (germline): SGHAT, FQNNGV. J gave up 2 bases and V 5 bases, and 7 bases lay outside the gene matches. CDR3 in amino acids: CASSAWTSETYNEQFF. As DNA, the CDR3 is TGTGCCAGCAGCGCCTGGACTAGCGAAACCTACAATGAGCAGTTCTTC.

This clonotype was counted a few times. The chain has TRBV5-6 and TRBJ2-1; no definite D call. The CDR3 is 13 residues long. Trimming pared 6 bases from V and 8 bases from J, leaving 15 bases between. Germline assignment: CDR1 SGHDT and CDR2 YYEEEE. The CDR3 sequence is CASTQQSGYEQFF. The CDR3 DNA sequence: TGTGCCAGCACCCAGCAGTCCGGCTATGAGCAGTTCTTC.

This clonotype appeared many times. The V and J genes are TRBV6-1 and TRBJ1-2; weak D call: TRBD1 (6 bases). This CDR3 is built from 13 residues. Germline lookup yields CDR1 MNHNS and CDR2 SASEGT. V lost 8 bases to trimming and J lost 0 bases, with 10 bases between them. The CDR3 sequence: CASQGTANYGYTF. In DNA form, the CDR3 reads TGTGCCAGCCAGGGGACTGCTAACTATGGCTACACCTTC.

This sequence joins TRBV30 and TRBJ2-7; 8 bases are shared with TRBD1. Germline V gives CDR1 GTSNPN, CDR2 SVGIG (reference sequence). This CDR3 contains 13 residues. The J segment lost 7 bases and the V segment lost 4 bases, leaving 9 bases of the junction unmatched. The CDR3 bases are TGTGCCTGGAATCAGGGGGCTCTGTGGGAGCAGTACTTC. Protein: CAWNQGALWEQYF.

This clonotype was counted ten times or more. V and J are TRBV7-8 and TRBJ1-4; weak D call: TRBD1 (5 bases). Trimming removed 0 bases at V and 0 bases at J, with 11 bases between. Germline V gene lookup returns CDR1 SGHVS and CDR2 FQNEAQ. The CDR3 is 17 residues long. This CDR3 is CASSLAQGWATNEKLFF. The CDR3 DNA follows: TGTGCCAGCAGCTTAGCTCAGGGTTGGGCAACTAATGAAAAACTGTTTTTT. Combining the CDR3 with reference TRBV7-8 and TRBJ1-4 gives the whole variable domain GAGVSQSPRYKVAKRGQDVALRCDPISGHVSLFWYQQALGQGPEFLTYFQNEAQLDKSGLPSDRFFAERPEGSVSTLKIQRTQQEDSAVYLCASSLAQGWATNEKLFFGSGTQLSVL.

A few counts support this clonotype. The CDR3 is CSVERTGTSEQFF. The CDR3 bases are TGCAGCGTTGAAAGGACTGGCACAAGTGAGCAGTTCTTC. The chain recombines TRBV29-1 with TRBJ2-1; TRBD2 is a possible D gene (5 bases). The CDR3 has 13 amino acids. Germline CDR1 and CDR2: SQVTM and ANQGSEA. The V and J ends lost 2 bases and 9 bases respectively, with 14 bases between them.

This clonotype occurred a few times. V is TRBV11-2 and J is TRBJ1-6; 7 positions agree with TRBD1. Germline CDR1 SGHAT, CDR2 FQNNGV. The CDR3 has 14 amino acids. V was clipped by 1 base and J by 9 bases; unmatched bases: 3. CDR3 DNA sequence: TGTGCCAGCAGCTTAGGAGGGGGCGCTTCACCCCTCCACTTT. Translation gives CASSLGGGASPLHF.

The J gene is TRBJ2-1, the V gene TRBV2; TRBD1 aligns across 7 bases. V lost 5 bases and J lost 3; bases outside the gene matches: 7. Germline CDR1 reads SNHLY; CDR2 reads FYNNEI. The CDR3 is 15 residues long. The CDR3 loop is CASSPGQPFYNEQFF. The CDR3 DNA is TGTGCCAGCAGTCCGGGACAGCCCTTCTACAATGAGCAGTTCTTC.

This clonotype was observed many times. The chain uses TRBV14 and TRBJ2-5; perhaps D is TRBD1 or TRBD2 (5 bases each). Trimming cost V 1 base and J 2 bases, with 14 bases left between them. This CDR3 contains 16 residues. CDR1 is SGHDN, CDR2 FVKESK, per germline. The CDR3 protein is CASSQAGVRTQETQYF. The CDR3, as DNA: TGTGCCAGCAGCCAAGCCGGGGTTCGGACACAAGAGACCCAGTACTTC. The full variable domain, its missing parts supplied by reference TRBV14 and TRBJ2-5, is EAGVTQFPSHSVIEKGQTVTLRCDPISGHDNLYWYRRVMGKEIKFLLHFVKESKQDESGMPNNRFLAERTGGTYSTLKVQPAELEDSGVYFCASSQAGVRTQETQYFGPGTRLLVL.

This clonotype has ten or more counts. The rearrangement uses TRBV12-3 or TRBV12-4 and TRBJ2-5; TRBD1 aligns across 10 bases. The CDR3 is made up of 14 amino acids. After removal of 6 bases from V and 5 bases from J, the junction contained 6 bases not matched to a gene. The CDR3 region has the DNA TGTGCCAGCAGCCTGGACAGGGGGAAGGAGACCCAGTACTTC. This codes for CASSLDRGKETQYF.

The chain uses TRBV2 and TRBJ1-1; perhaps TRBD1 as D (6 bases). In germline, CDR1 is SNHLY, CDR2 FYNNEI. This CDR3 spans 16 amino acids. With 6 bases removed from V and 6 bases from J, the gap between germline ends came to 23 bases. The CDR3 DNA reads TGTGCCAGCAGACTCAGCGGGGGGGCCACCCGGGCTGAAGCTTTCTTT. Protein sequence: CASRLSGGATRAEAFF.

This clonotype has ten or more counts. V usage is TRBV9 and J usage is TRBJ2-2; 11 bases are a match to TRBD2. J lost 1 base, V lost 4 bases, and 3 bases had no gene match. The CDR3 has 16 residues. Per the germline V gene, CDR1 is SGDLS and CDR2 is YYNGEE. CDR3 region: CASSYLAGGNTGELFF. Here the CDR3 DNA reads TGTGCCAGCAGCTATCTAGCGGGAGGGAACACCGGGGAGCTGTTTTTT.

This clonotype was picked up a small number of times. The V gene is TRBV18, the J gene TRBJ1-2; D might be TRBD1 (5 bases). The V and J ends lost 1 base and 3 bases respectively, with 12 bases between them. This CDR3 has 15 amino acids. Germline V gene lookup returns CDR1 KGHSH and CDR2 LQKENI. The CDR3 DNA is TGTGCCAGCTCACCACGGCGGGGCGTGGACTATGGCTACACCTTC. Its translation: CASSPRRGVDYGYTF.

The V call is TRBV20-1, the J call TRBJ2-3; the match to TRBD1 covers 7 bases. The germline V gene has CDR1 DFQATT and CDR2 SNEGSKA (reference sequence). Losses at the gene ends were 3 bases for V and 1 base for J; bases not matched to a gene: 4. The CDR3 consists of 14 residues. The CDR3 nucleotides are TGCAGTGCTAGTAGTCAGGGGGGCACAGATACGCAGTATTTT. Translating it yields CSASSQGGTDTQYF.

This clonotype was seen repeatedly, ten times or more. The chain joins TRBV12-3 or TRBV12-4 to TRBJ1-1; 7 bases are a match to TRBD1. This CDR3 region has 14 residues. The ends lost 6 bases at V and 4 bases at J; junction bases unmatched: 8. The CDR3: CASRQNQGVTEAFF. CDR3 DNA: TGTGCCAGCAGGCAGAACCAGGGGGTCACTGAAGCTTTCTTT.

This clonotype was seen only a few times. The genes are TRBV5-1 and TRBJ2-7; D is tentatively TRBD1 or TRBD2 (5 bases each). The ends were cut back, 1 base at V and 5 bases at J, with 10 bases in the middle. CDR1 and CDR2 from the germline V gene are SGHRS and YFSETQ. The CDR3 spans 13 residues. As DNA, the CDR3 is TGCGCCAGCAGCTTGACGGGGCGGCACGAGCAGTACTTC. Its protein is CASSLTGRHEQYF.

Ten or more counts support this clonotype. This chain connects TRBV12-3 or TRBV12-4 to TRBJ1-1; TRBD1 agrees at 7 bases. This CDR3 is built from 13 residues. The ends lost 10 bases at V and 5 bases at J; junction bases unmatched: 10. DNA for the CDR3: TGTGCCACCCGGGGACAGAAGGGGACTGAAGCTTTCTTT. This sequence encodes CATRGQKGTEAFF.

In its sample, this clonotype was seen many times. This rearrangement joins TRBV6-5 to TRBJ2-2; D not resolved. This CDR3 region has 12 residues. Trimming removed 2 bases from V and 5 bases from J, with 3 bases in between. Germline CDR1 is MNHEY and CDR2 is SVGAGI. The chain's CDR3 is CASSYVTGELFF. CDR3 coding DNA: TGTGCCAGCAGTTACGTTACCGGGGAGCTGTTTTTT.

Many counts were recorded for this clonotype. The chain carries TRBV19 and TRBJ1-4; no clear D. The V and J ends lost 3 bases and 1 base respectively, with 9 bases between them. The CDR3 is made up of 15 amino acids. Germline CDR1 and CDR2: LNHDA and SQIVND (reference sequence). For the CDR3, the DNA is TGTGCCAGTAGTATCTTCGGGCGAACTAATGAAAAACTGTTTTTT. Encoded protein: CASSIFGRTNEKLFF.

This clonotype was seen ten or more times. This sequence joins TRBV12-3 or TRBV12-4 and TRBJ1-2; 8 bases are shared with TRBD1. CDR3 length equals 12 residues. J gave up 8 bases and V 4 bases, and 3 bases lay outside the gene matches. The CDR3 region is CASSSDRGGYTF. As DNA, the CDR3 is TGTGCCAGCAGTTCAGACAGGGGAGGCTACACCTTC.